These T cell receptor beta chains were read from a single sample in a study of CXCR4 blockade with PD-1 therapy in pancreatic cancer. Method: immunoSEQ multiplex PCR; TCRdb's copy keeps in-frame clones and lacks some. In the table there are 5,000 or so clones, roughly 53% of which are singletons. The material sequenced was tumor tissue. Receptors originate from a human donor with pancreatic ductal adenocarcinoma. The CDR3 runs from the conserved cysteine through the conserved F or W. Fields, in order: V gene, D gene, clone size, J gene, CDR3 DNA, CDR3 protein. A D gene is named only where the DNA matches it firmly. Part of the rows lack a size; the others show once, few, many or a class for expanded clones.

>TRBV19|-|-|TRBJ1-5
TGTGCCAGTAGTATAGGGGGCAGCAATCAGCCCCAGCATTTT
CASSIGGSNQPQHF
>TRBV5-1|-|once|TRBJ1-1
TGCGCCAGCAGCACCGGGGGCGCGGACACTGAAGCTTTCTTT
CASSTGGADTEAFF
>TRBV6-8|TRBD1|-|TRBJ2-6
TGTGCCAGCAGGGCCGGGACAGGGGTCTCTGGGGCCAACGTCCTGACTTTC
CASRAGTGVSGANVLTF
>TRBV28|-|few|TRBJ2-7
TGTGCCAGCAGCCCCGCGGTCTCCTACGAGCAGTACTTC
CASSPAVSYEQYF
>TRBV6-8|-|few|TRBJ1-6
TGTGCCAGCAGTTACTCGAGTGGCAGGGGAGGTAATTCACCCCTCCACTTT
CASSYSSGRGGNSPLHF
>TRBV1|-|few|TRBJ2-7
TGCGCCAGCAGCCAAGAGTCGACGGTTGCCTACGAGCAGTACTTC
CASSQESTVAYEQYF
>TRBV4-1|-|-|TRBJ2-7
TGCGCCAGCAGCCAAGTTCGGGACACCTCCTACGAGCAGTACTTC
CASSQVRDTSYEQYF
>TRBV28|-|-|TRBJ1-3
TGTGCCAGCAGTTCCCGGGGAAACACCATATATTTT
CASSSRGNTIYF
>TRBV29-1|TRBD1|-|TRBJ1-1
TGCAGCGTGGACAGGGGGCAGGGGACTGAAGCTTTCTTT
CSVDRGQGTEAFF
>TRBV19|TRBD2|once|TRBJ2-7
TGTGCCAGTAGTAGCGGGAGGGGCTCCTACGAGCAGTACTTC
CASSSGRGSYEQYF
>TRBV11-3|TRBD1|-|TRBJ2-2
TGTGCCAGCAGCTATTCCGGGACAGGGAACACCGGGGAGCTGTTTTTT
CASSYSGTGNTGELFF